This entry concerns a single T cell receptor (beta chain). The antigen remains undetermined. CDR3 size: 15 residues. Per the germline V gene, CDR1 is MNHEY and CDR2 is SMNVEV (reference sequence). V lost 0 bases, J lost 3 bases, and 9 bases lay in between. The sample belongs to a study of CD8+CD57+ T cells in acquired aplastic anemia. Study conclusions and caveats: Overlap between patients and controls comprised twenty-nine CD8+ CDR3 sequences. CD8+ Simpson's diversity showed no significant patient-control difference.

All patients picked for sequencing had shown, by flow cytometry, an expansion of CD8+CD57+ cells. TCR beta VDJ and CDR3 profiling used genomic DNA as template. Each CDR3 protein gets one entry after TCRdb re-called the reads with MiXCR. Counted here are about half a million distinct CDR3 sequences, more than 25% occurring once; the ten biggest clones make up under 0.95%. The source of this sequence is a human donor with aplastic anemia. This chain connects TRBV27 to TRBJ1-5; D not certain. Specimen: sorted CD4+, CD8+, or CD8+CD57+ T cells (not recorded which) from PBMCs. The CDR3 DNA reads TGTGCCAGCAGTTTATCAGGCCGGCCCAATCAGCCCCAGCATTTT. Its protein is CASSLSGRPNQPQHF.